This T cell receptor beta chain was sequenced in a study of blood T cells in healthy people across ages. A sample-barcoded 5' primer and a J-beta primer mix were used in a second PCR of about 7 to 11 cycles. Each CDR3 protein is one row after TCRdb ran MiXCR on the 5' RACE reads. The sample has some 1.5 million distinct CDR3 sequences; roughly 27% are singletons. Total RNA amounts of at least 5.5 micrograms were extracted per sample. V was pared by 0 bases and J by 5 bases, with 10 bases between. The CDR3 covers 13 residues. CDR1 is SQVTM and CDR2 is ANQGSEA in the germline V gene. Sequenced sample: blood. This TCR came from a woman aged 30 to 39 in good health. The rearrangement uses TRBV29-1 and TRBJ1-1; D call uncertain. The CDR3 is CSVEEMLWTEAFF. The CDR3 coding sequence is TGCAGCGTTGAAGAGATGTTATGGACTGAAGCTTTCTTT.